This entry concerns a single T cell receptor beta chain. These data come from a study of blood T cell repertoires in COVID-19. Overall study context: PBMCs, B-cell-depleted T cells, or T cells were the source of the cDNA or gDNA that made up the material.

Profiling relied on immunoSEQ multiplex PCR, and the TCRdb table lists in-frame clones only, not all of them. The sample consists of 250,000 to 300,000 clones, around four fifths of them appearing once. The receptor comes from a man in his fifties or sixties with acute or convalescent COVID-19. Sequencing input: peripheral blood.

The CDR3 coding sequence is TGTGCCAGCAGCGTAAATCCCGGTTGGGGACAGGGGTACTACGAGCAGTACTTC. Residues: CASSVNPGWGQGYYEQYF. The chain links TRBV9 to TRBJ2-7; 10 bases are shared with TRBD1. This CDR3 has 18 residues. The germline V gene has CDR1 SGDLS and CDR2 YYNGEE. V lost 1 base to trimming and J lost 3 bases; unmatched junction nucleotides: 13.